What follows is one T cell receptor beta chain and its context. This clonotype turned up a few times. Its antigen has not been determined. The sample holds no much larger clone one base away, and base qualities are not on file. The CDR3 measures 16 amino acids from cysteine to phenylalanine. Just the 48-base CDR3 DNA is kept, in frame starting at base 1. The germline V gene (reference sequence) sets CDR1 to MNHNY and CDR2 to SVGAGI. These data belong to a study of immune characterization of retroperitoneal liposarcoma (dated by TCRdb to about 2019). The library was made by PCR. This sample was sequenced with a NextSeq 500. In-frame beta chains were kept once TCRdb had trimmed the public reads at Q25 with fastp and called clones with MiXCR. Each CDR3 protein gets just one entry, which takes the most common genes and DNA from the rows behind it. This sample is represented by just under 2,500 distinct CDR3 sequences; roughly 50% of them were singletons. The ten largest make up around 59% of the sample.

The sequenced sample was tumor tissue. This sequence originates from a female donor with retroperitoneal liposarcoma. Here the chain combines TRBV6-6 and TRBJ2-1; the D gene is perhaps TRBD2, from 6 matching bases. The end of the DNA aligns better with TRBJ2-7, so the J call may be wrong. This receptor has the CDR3 CASSYSISSGGDEQYF. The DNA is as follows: TGTGCCAGCAGTTACTCTATCAGTAGCGGAGGCGATGAGCAGTACTTC.